This T cell receptor (beta chain) was obtained from a study of identical twins. The sample holds many counts of this clonotype. The antigen is undetermined. The study, taken as a whole, reports: Abundant beta clonotypes from cord blood had fewer insertions, unlike memory repertoires, which showed none. Conclusions leaned on cross-sectional statistical analysis and did not track the same donors over time.

TCRdb reprocessed the 5' RACE reads via MiXCR and lists one record per CDR3 protein. The sample has more than 250,000 distinct CDR3 sequences; 8% to 9% are singletons. These records were also assigned to another study, of yellow fever vaccine responses in identical twins.

The sample taken for sequencing was memory (CD45RO+) T cells sorted from blood. This receptor was identified in a woman aged 18-30 years in good health.

CDR3 sequence (DNA): TGTGCCAGCAGTGACGGGGGACTAGGCAATGAGCAGTTCTTC. It specifies CASSDGGLGNEQFF. The chain links TRBV25-1 to TRBJ2-1; 8 bases match TRBD2. The CDR3 extends over 14 amino acids. Trimming removed 3 bases from V and 6 bases from J; junction bases left unmatched: 4. Germline loops: CDR1 MGHDK, CDR2 SYGVNS. Filled out from reference TRBV25-1 and TRBJ2-1, the complete variable domain reads EADIYQTPRYLVIGTGKKITLECSQTMGHDKMYWYQQDPGMELHLIHYSYGVNSTEKGDLSSESTVSRIRTEHFPLTLESARPSHTSQYLCASSDGGLGNEQFFGPGTRLTVL.